This T cell receptor beta chain appears in the sequencing data of a study of blood T cell repertoires in COVID-19. Study details: PBMCs, B-cell-depleted T cells, or T cells were the source of the cDNA or gDNA that made up the material.

Per germline, CDR1 GTSNPN and CDR2 SVGIG (reference sequence). There are 15 residues in the CDR3. V was pared by 3 bases and J by 11 bases, with 14 bases of the junction left unmatched. Authors' analysis steps: Estimates of nucleated cell counts were drawn from the amplification of reference gene primers. TCRdb's copy holds only in-frame clones and misses some; the assay was immunoSEQ multiplex PCR. V and J calls and clone size are those listed in that table; D and trimming were worked out from the DNA. The sample yields around 220,000 clones, more than 85% seen once. The TCR comes from a man aged 40-50 years with active or convalescent COVID-19. The sequencing input was peripheral blood. The chain uses TRBV30 and TRBJ2-3; TRBD2 matches at 10 bases. CDR3 loop: CAWRLAGVTPRGQYF. The CDR3 nucleotides are TGTGCCTGGAGGCTAGCGGGAGTGACTCCGAGGGGGCAGTATTTT.